A single sample gave rise to the 19 T cell receptor beta chains below, sequenced in a study of human T cells and chemical hapten exposure. The time point here: pre-sensitization, week 0. As to treatment: therapeutic diphenylcyclopropenone sensitization with weekly scalp DPC. TCRdb passed the RACE reads through MiXCR, listing each CDR3 protein once. The repertoire has 80,000 to 95,000 distinct CDR3 sequences, 9.6% of them found once; the top ten carry about 3.5%. The sample in question was whole blood, obtained in connection with sensitization to the hapten diphenylcyclopropenone (DPC). Source of these receptors: a woman in her 40s with alopecia areata. Some clones in this sample may be carry-over from other donors' samples.

The chain recombines TRBV28 with TRBJ2-7; TRBD1 is a possible D gene (6 bases). V was cut by 7 bases and J by 1 base, with 11 bases left in between. Germline values: CDR1 MDHEN, CDR2 SYDVKM. This CDR3 contains 13 residues. The CDR3 DNA follows: TGTGCCAGCACCCTAGGGGGTTCCTACGAGCAGTACTTC. This gives the protein CASTLGGSYEQYF. Variable domain in full (rest from reference TRBV28 and TRBJ2-7): DVKVTQSSRYLVKRTGEKVFLECVQDMDHENMFWYRQDPGLGLRLIYFSYDVKMKEKGDIPEGYSVSREKKERFSLILESASTNQTSMYLCASTLGGSYEQYFGPGTRLTVT.

This chain connects TRBV28 to TRBJ2-3; D not certain. This CDR3 is 13 amino acids long. Trimming stripped 7 bases from V and 0 bases from J, with 8 bases between. Germline-derived CDR1 and CDR2 are MDHEN and SYDVKM. CDR3 amino acids: CASTQPSTDTQYF. As DNA, the CDR3 is TGTGCCAGCACTCAACCTAGCACAGATACGCAGTATTTT.

A note on this clonotype: A much larger clone lies one base from this, so it may be a read error. The chain is built from TRBV9 and TRBJ2-2; the match to TRBD2 covers 14 bases. The length of the CDR3 is 16 residues. The V gene's germline CDR1 is SGDLS and CDR2 YYNGEE. This CDR3 is CAGSASGTSGGGELFF. DNA for the CDR3: TGTGCCGGCAGCGCATCCGGGACTAGCGGGGGCGGGGAGCTGTTTTTT.

This clonotype came up many times. This rearrangement joins TRBV6-6 to TRBJ1-2; the match to TRBD1 covers 8 bases. With V trimmed by 5 bases and J by 0 bases, 5 bases remained unmatched. This CDR3 contains 15 residues. Germline V gives CDR1 MNHNY, CDR2 SVGAGI (reference sequence). DNA for the CDR3: TGTGCCAGCAGTGCGGGACAGGCTCCTAACTATGGCTACACCTTC. The encoded protein is CASSAGQAPNYGYTF.

This clonotype has more than one count but fewer than ten. J is TRBJ2-4 and V is TRBV5-6; 11 bases fit TRBD1. The CDR3 totals 15 residues. Germline V gene sequence: CDR1 SGHDT, CDR2 YYEEEE. V lost 4 bases to trimming and J lost 7 bases; unmatched junction nucleotides: 7. The DNA for the CDR3 is TGTGCCAGCAGCACGGACAGGGGGCGGTCGAACATTCAGTACTTC. This encodes CASSTDRGRSNIQYF.

This sequence joins TRBV5-1 and TRBJ2-5, with 11 bases identical to TRBD2. Trimming at V came to 5 bases and at J to 2 bases, leaving 8 bases not matched to a gene. The germline V gene has CDR1 SGHRS and CDR2 YFSETQ. The CDR3 totals 16 residues. CDR3 sequence: CASSFPGLAEQETQYF. As DNA, the CDR3 is TGCGCCAGCAGTTTCCCGGGACTAGCGGAGCAAGAGACCCAGTACTTC.

This clonotype was counted ten times or more. This chain links TRBV6-6 with TRBJ2-6; D uncertain. V lost 5 bases and J lost 0, with 8 bases in between. In germline, CDR1 is MNHNY, CDR2 SVGAGI (reference sequence). This CDR3 comprises 15 residues. The CDR3 region is CASSTPPSGANVLTF. The CDR3 DNA sequence: TGTGCCAGCAGTACGCCTCCCTCTGGGGCCAACGTCCTGACTTTC.

This clonotype was seen many times. The rearrangement uses TRBV11-2 and TRBJ2-7, with D hard to call. Germline loops: CDR1 SGHAT, CDR2 FQNNGV. The CDR3 spans 14 residues. Deletions cut 5 bases from V and 3 bases from J, with 14 bases between. The CDR3 region has the DNA TGTGCCAGCAGCGCAAACAGCCCCCTCTACGAGCAGTACTTC. It encodes CASSANSPLYEQYF.

This clonotype showed up many times. The genes are TRBV9 and TRBJ2-1; no clear D. The CDR3 consists of 11 residues. From germline, CDR1 is SGDLS and CDR2 YYNGEE. The V and J ends lost 5 bases and 8 bases respectively, with 8 bases between them. CDR3: CASSEGYEQFF. Written as DNA, the CDR3 is TGTGCCAGCAGTGAAGGATATGAGCAGTTCTTC.

This clonotype was seen only a few times. V and J are TRBV5-5 and TRBJ2-5; the match to TRBD2 covers 13 bases. In germline, CDR1 is SGHKS, CDR2 YYEKEE (reference sequence). Trimming took 0 bases from V and 3 from J; bases not matched to a gene: 14. The CDR3 has 20 amino acids. Here the CDR3 reads CASSLAGGTSGGARKETQYF. CDR3 in DNA: TGTGCCAGCAGCTTGGCCGGGGGAACTAGCGGGGGGGCACGGAAAGAGACCCAGTACTTC.

This clonotype was recorded many times. The chain carries TRBV4-3 and TRBJ2-7; no definite D call. The V and J ends lost 1 base and 2 bases respectively, with 12 bases between them. The CDR3 contains 15 residues. Per the germline V gene, CDR1 is LGHNA and CDR2 is YSLEER. CDR3 nucleotides: TGCGCCAGCAGCCAAGTTTTTCATGGGGCCTACGAGCAGTACTTC. Protein product: CASSQVFHGAYEQYF.

Here the CDR3 reads CASSPSQGVFNEQFF. The CDR3 DNA reads TGTGCCAGCTCACCGAGTCAGGGGGTGTTCAATGAGCAGTTCTTC. J is TRBJ2-1 and V is TRBV18; 7 nucleotides agree with TRBD1. The CDR3 extends over 15 amino acids. Germline CDR1 is KGHSH and CDR2 is LQKENI. V was clipped by 3 bases and J by 6 bases; unmatched bases: 8.

This clonotype showed up many times. The V call is TRBV6-2 or TRBV6-3, the J call TRBJ2-7, with TRBD2 as a possible D gene (6 bases). Germline V gene sequence: CDR1 MNHEY, CDR2 SVGEGT. The length of the CDR3 is 15 residues. V lost 5 bases, J lost 4 bases, and 18 bases lay in between. DNA of the CDR3: TGTGCCAGCAGTCCAGGATCCCGGGGGTGGTACGAGCAGTACTTC. This gives the protein CASSPGSRGWYEQYF.

V and J are TRBV27 and TRBJ2-3, with 8 positions matching TRBD1. V trimming: 8 bases; J trimming: 4 bases; junction bases outside the gene matches: 8. This CDR3 comprises 14 residues. CDR1 is MNHEY, CDR2 SMNVEV, per germline (reference sequence). The CDR3 is CASSPDRDADTQYF. The CDR3, as DNA: TGTGCCAGCTCCCCGGACAGGGATGCAGATACGCAGTATTTT.

This clonotype came up many times. V gene TRBV12-3 or TRBV12-4 combines with J gene TRBJ2-7, with a weak D call TRBD2 (6 bases). V lost 7 bases, J lost 4 bases, and 11 bases lay in between. The CDR3 has 12 residues. The CDR3 loop reads CASTLGGYEQYF. DNA of the CDR3: TGTGCCAGCACCCTAGGAGGGTACGAGCAGTACTTC.

This clonotype was recorded many times. The rearrangement uses TRBV5-1 and TRBJ1-2, with 7 bases fitting TRBD1. The CDR3 totals 15 residues. The V gene's germline CDR1 is SGHRS and CDR2 YFSETQ. V trimming: 4 bases; J trimming: 2 bases; junction bases outside the gene matches: 8. The CDR3 DNA reads as TGCGCCAGCAGCCCAGACAGGGCCGTCAACTATGGCTACACCTTC. Its protein is CASSPDRAVNYGYTF.

This chain connects TRBV20-1 to TRBJ1-5; D may be TRBD1 (6 bases). The length of the CDR3 is 16 residues. Germline V gene sequence: CDR1 DFQATT, CDR2 SNEGSKA (reference sequence). V gave up 6 bases and J gave up 0 bases, with 18 bases separating them. The CDR3 reads CSASQGSTYSNQPQHF. CDR3 nucleotides: TGCAGTGCGAGCCAGGGGTCTACGTATAGCAATCAGCCCCAGCATTTT.

In its sample, this clonotype was seen many times. The rearrangement uses TRBV5-5 and TRBJ1-6; D perhaps matches TRBD1 (5 bases). V lost 3 bases and J 7 bases, leaving 14 bases between the germline ends. Germline V gene data show CDR1 as SGHKS and CDR2 as YYEKEE (reference sequence). This CDR3 is 15 amino acids long. The CDR3 DNA sequence: TGTGCCAGCAGCTGGTCGGGACTACTAAATTCACCCCTCCACTTT. Protein product: CASSWSGLLNSPLHF.

This clonotype was detected a few times. This sequence joins TRBV6-2 or TRBV6-3 and TRBJ2-3; 11 bases match TRBD2. Germline V CDR1 and CDR2: MNHEY, SVGEGT. The CDR3 is made up of 19 amino acids. The ends lost 1 base at V and 2 bases at J; junction bases unmatched: 11. DNA of the CDR3: TGTGCCAGCAGTTACTATCGGCTAGCGGGGGGTCTCACCACAGATACGCAGTATTTT. The encoded protein is CASSYYRLAGGLTTDTQYF.